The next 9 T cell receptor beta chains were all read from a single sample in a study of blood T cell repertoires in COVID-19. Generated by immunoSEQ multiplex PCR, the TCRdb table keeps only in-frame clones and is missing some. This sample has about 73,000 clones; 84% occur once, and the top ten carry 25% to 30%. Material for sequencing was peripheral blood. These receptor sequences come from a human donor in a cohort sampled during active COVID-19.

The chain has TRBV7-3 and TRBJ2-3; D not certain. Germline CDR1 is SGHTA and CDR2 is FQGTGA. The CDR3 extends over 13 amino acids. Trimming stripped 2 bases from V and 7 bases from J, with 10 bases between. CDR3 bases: TGTGCCAGCAGCTTATCCGGTGCCCATACGCAGTATTTT. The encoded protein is CASSLSGAHTQYF. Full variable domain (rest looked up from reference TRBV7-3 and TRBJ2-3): GAGVSQTPSNKVTEKGKYVELRCDPISGHTALYWYRQSLGQGPEFLIYFQGTGAADDSGLPNDRFFAVRPEGSVSTLKIQRTERGDSAVYLCASSLSGAHTQYFGPGTRLTVL.

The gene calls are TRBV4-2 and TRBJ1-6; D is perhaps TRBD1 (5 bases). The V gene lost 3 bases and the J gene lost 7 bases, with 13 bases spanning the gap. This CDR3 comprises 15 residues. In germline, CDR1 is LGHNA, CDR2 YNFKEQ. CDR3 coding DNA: TGTGCCAGCAGCCACACAGGCCTAAGGAATTCACCCCTCCACTTT. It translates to CASSHTGLRNSPLHF.

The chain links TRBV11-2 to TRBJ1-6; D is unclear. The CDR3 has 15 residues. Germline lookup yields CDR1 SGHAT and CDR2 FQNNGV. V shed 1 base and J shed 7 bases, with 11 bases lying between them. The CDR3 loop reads CASSLGVQYNSPLHF. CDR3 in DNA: TGTGCCAGCAGCTTAGGGGTACAGTACAATTCACCCCTCCACTTT.

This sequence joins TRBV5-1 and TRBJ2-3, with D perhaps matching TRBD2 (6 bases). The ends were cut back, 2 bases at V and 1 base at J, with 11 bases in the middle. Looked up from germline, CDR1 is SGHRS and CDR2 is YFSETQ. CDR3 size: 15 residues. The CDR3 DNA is TGCGCCAGCAGCTTTATGGGGGGAGGCACAGATACGCAGTATTTT. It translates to CASSFMGGGTDTQYF.

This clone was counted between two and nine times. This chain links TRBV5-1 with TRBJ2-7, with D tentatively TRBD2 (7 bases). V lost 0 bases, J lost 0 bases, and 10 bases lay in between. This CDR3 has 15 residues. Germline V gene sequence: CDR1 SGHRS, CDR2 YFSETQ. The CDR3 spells CASSLEGGSSYEQYF. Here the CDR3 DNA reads TGCGCCAGCAGCTTGGAGGGGGGGAGCTCCTACGAGCAGTACTTC.

DNA of the CDR3: TGTGCCAGTCGCCTGGGAGGCGGTGGCTACACCTTC. This sequence encodes CASRLGGGGYTF. The V and J genes are TRBV7-8 and TRBJ1-2, with D hard to call. The CDR3 extends over 12 amino acids. V lost 9 bases and J 7 bases, leaving 15 bases between the germline ends. Germline values: CDR1 SGHVS, CDR2 FQNEAQ.

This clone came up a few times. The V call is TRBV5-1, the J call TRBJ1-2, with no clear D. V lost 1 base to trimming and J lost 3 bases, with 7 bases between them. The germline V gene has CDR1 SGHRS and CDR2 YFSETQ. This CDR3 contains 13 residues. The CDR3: CASSLQVDYGYTF. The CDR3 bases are TGCGCCAGCAGCTTGCAGGTGGACTATGGCTACACCTTC.

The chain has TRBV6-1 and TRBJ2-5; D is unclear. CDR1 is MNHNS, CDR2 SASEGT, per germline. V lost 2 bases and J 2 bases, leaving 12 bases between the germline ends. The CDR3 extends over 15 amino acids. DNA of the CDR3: TGTGCCAGCAGTGAACGCCCCACTACGCAAGAGACCCAGTACTTC. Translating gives CASSERPTTQETQYF.

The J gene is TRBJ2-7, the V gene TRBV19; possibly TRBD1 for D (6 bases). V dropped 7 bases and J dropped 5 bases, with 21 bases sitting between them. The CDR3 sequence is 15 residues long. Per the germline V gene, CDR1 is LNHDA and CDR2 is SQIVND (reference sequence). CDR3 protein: CASNSKGRGIDEQYF. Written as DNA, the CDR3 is TGTGCCAGTAACTCTAAGGGCAGGGGTATCGACGAGCAGTACTTC.